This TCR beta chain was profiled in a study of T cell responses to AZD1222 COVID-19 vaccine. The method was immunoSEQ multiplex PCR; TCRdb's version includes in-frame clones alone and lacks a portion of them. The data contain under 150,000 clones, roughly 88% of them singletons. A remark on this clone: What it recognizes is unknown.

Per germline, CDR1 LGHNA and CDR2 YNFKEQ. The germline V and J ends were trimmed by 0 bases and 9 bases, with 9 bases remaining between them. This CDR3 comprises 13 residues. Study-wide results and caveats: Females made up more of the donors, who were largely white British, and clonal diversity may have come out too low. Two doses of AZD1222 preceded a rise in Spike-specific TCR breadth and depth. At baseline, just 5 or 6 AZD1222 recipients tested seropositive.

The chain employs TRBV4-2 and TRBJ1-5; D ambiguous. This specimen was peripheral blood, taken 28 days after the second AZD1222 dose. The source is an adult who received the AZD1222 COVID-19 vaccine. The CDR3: CASSQDAGWPQHF. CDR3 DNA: TGTGCCAGCAGCCAAGACGCCGGGTGGCCCCAGCATTTT.